This TCR beta chain is from a study of blood T cell repertoires in COVID-19. About the study: There were acute and convalescent COVID-19 samples, and they came from the United States, Italy and Spain. Sources were T cells, B-cell-depleted T cells, or PBMCs; the material itself was cDNA or gDNA.

Authors' methods: Nucleated cell counts were estimated from reference gene primer amplification. The assay was immunoSEQ multiplex PCR, and TCRdb's table has in-frame clones only and misses some. V, J and clone size reflect that table, while D and trimming were determined from the DNA. The data hold tens of thousands of clones, with approximately 90% observed a single time. This CDR3 has 15 residues. Trimming left V 0 bases short and J 7 bases short, with 12 bases between. Germline lookup yields CDR1 LGHDT and CDR2 YNNKEL (reference sequence). This sequence was found in a man aged 60 to 75 with acute or convalescent COVID-19. Source material: peripheral blood. The J gene is TRBJ1-4, the V gene TRBV3-1 (or the pseudogene TRBV3-2); D is undetermined. The CDR3: CASSQEVSQAEKLFF. The CDR3 coding sequence is TGTGCCAGCAGCCAAGAGGTTTCGCAGGCTGAAAAACTGTTTTTT.